Here is one TCR beta chain with its context. Its cognate antigen is unknown. Libraries of TCR beta came from iRepertoire HTBI primers plus Arm-PCR of CDR3 regions. TCRdb independently ran MiXCR on the multiplex PCR reads; one entry per CDR3 protein. The sample lists about 430,000 distinct CDR3 sequences, 21% occurring once. Time point in this sample: persistent/refractory GD, antithyroid drugs over 5 years with positive TRAb. The TCR library used RNA extracted from PBMCs. The data were obtained in a study of regulatory T cells in long-lasting Graves disease. Overall study results and limits: Accuracy might have suffered from few samples. What was studied was peripheral blood only, and not thyroid tissue.

In germline, CDR1 is GTSNPN, CDR2 SVGIG (reference sequence). The V segment lost 3 bases and the J segment 4 bases; nucleotides outside the gene matches: 8. The CDR3 is 15 residues long. Sample: peripheral blood mononuclear cells (PBMCs), taken when the disease was refractory, from a patient treated with antithyroid drugs. This sequence was found in a female donor with Graves disease. The rearrangement links TRBV30 to TRBJ2-2, with 7 nucleotides matching TRBD1. The CDR3 protein is CAWRTRGTGTGELFF. CDR3 coding DNA: TGTGCCTGGAGGACCAGGGGGACGGGCACCGGGGAGCTGTTTTTT.